The clone carrying this T cell receptor beta chain was detected many times. Its antigen remains unidentified. The CDR3 totals 14 residues. The trim removed 6 bases at V and 3 bases at J, leaving 8 bases unmatched. From germline, CDR1 is DFQATT and CDR2 SNEGSKA (reference sequence). This entry belongs to a study of breast tumors, draining lymph nodes, adjacent tissues. Whole-study results and caveats: That most tumor T cells come from lymph nodes remained unproven. Tumors had less TCR diversity than lymph nodes, more than nontumor tissue.

Samples came from axillary lymph nodes draining the breast cancer. Each CDR3 protein is one row after TCRdb ran MiXCR on the multiplex PCR reads. The sample gives nearly 200,000 distinct CDR3 sequences, roughly 31% of which show up once; roughly 4% is in the top ten. Sequencing was done on a sample of axillary lymph node tissue. The chain has TRBV20-1 and TRBJ1-5; TRBD1 aligns across 7 bases. The source of this sequence is a female donor with breast cancer. Some clones in this sample may be carry-over from other donors' samples. CDR3 protein: CSARTGPYNQPQHF. Written as DNA, the CDR3 is TGCAGTGCACGGACAGGCCCTTACAATCAGCCCCAGCATTTT.